Listed below are T cell receptor beta chains from one sample, sequenced in a study of CD8+ T cells in alopecia areata. Generated by immunoSEQ multiplex PCR, the TCRdb table keeps only in-frame clones and is missing some. This table has about 200,000 clones, around 57% appearing once. Sequencing was performed on CD4+ T cells sorted from blood, taken at week 4, from a patient treated with tofacitinib. These receptors all come from a human donor with alopecia areata. Both conserved end residues are part of each CDR3. D genes are given only for firm matches. The listing skips clone size in some rows; elsewhere it reads once, few, many or a size class.

size | J | V | D | DNA | CDR3
few | TRBJ2-2 | TRBV29-1 | - | TGCAGCGTCGGGAGGGAGGGGGCTTCCGGGGAGCTGTTTTTT | CSVGREGASGELFF
few | TRBJ2-7 | TRBV15 | - | TGTGCCACCAGCAGGACCGGTGGGGGCTCCGAGCAGTACTTC | CATSRTGGGSEQYF
- | TRBJ2-7 | TRBV30 | TRBD1 | TGTGCCTGGAGTGCCGGGGGACAGGCTTTCTTC | CAWSAGGQAFF
- | TRBJ1-1 | TRBV29-1 | TRBD1 | TGCAGCGTGCCGGGACAGATTTTCACTGAAGCTTTCTTT | CSVPGQIFTEAFF
- | TRBJ1-1 | TRBV2 | - | TGTGCCAGCAGTTCGGGGACAAAAGAAGCTTTCTTT | CASSSGTKEAFF
- | TRBJ2-4 | TRBV11-2 | - | TGTGCCAGCAGCCATGACGGGACAGCCAAAAACATTCAGTACTTC | CASSHDGTAKNIQYF
- | TRBJ1-2 | TRBV7-2 | - | TGTGCCAGCAGCTTAGTGACCCTGGATGGCTACACCTTC | CASSLVTLDGYTF
few | TRBJ2-2 | TRBV7-2 | - | TGTGCCAGCAGCCCGCAGGGGAGGAACACCGGGGAGCTGTTTTTT | CASSPQGRNTGELFF
- | TRBJ2-5 | TRBV23-1 | - | TGCGCCAGCAGTCAATCGAGCCCCCCCGAGACCCAGTACTTC | CASSQSSPPETQYF
- | TRBJ2-5 | TRBV5-6 | - | TGTGCCAGCAGACCCATTCAGACAGCCCAAGAGACCCAGTACTTC | CASRPIQTAQETQYF
- | TRBJ2-3 | TRBV6-9 | TRBD2 | TGTGCCAGCTCTAGGGCGCGACTAGCAGCAACTAGCACAGATACGCAGTATTTT | CASSRARLAATSTDTQYF
- | TRBJ1-2 | TRBV20-1 | TRBD1 | TGCAGTGCCACGGACAGGAGTGGCTACACCTTC | CSATDRSGYTF
few | TRBJ2-1 | TRBV29-1 | - | TGCAGCGTTAGGGTTGTCCAGAACAATGAGCAGTTCTTC | CSVRVVQNNEQFF
many | TRBJ1-6 | TRBV5-4 | - | TGTGCCAGCGCTAAAGATTCGGATTCACCCCTCCACTTT | CASAKDSDSPLHF
- | TRBJ2-7 | TRBV7-3 | - | TGTGCCAGCAGCTTAGACGGGAGCGAGCAGTACTTC | CASSLDGSEQYF
- | TRBJ1-1 | TRBV19 | TRBD1 | TGTGCCAGTAGTAGACAAGGGACAGAGAACACTGAAGCTTTCTTT | CASSRQGTENTEAFF
once | TRBJ2-6 | TRBV7-3 | - | TGTGCCAGCAGCGCCACTGGGGCCAACGTCCTGACTTTC | CASSATGANVLTF
- | TRBJ2-5 | TRBV7-8 | TRBD2 | TGTGCCAGCAGCTTGAGACTAGCGGGGCTAGAGACCCAGTACTTC | CASSLRLAGLETQYF
- | TRBJ2-3 | TRBV9 | - | TGTGCCAGCAGCGCGGTTGGGACGGCATCTAGCACAGATACGCAGTATTTT | CASSAVGTASSTDTQYF
- | TRBJ2-5 | TRBV6-9 | - | TGTGCCAGCAGTTATCCAGACAGGCACCAAGAGACCCAGTACTTC | CASSYPDRHQETQYF
- | TRBJ1-1 | TRBV29-1 | - | TGCAGCGTAAGGAGGACGAACACTGAAGCTTTCTTT | CSVRRTNTEAFF
- | TRBJ1-1 | TRBV6-5 | - | TGTGCCAGCAGAACCCTCGGAGGCACTGAAGCTTTCTTT | CASRTLGGTEAFF
- | TRBJ1-2 | TRBV30 | - | TGTGCCTGGGGGGACGGACACTTCGGCGTGGATACCTTC | CAWGDGHFGVDTF
- | TRBJ1-5 | TRBV10-3 | TRBD1 | TGTGCCACCAAACCGGGACAGGGGAATCAGCCCCAGCATTTT | CATKPGQGNQPQHF
- | TRBJ1-1 | TRBV30 | - | TGTGCCTTCTGCCTCGCACCCACTGAAGCTTTCTTT | CAFCLAPTEAFF
few | TRBJ2-5 | TRBV18 | - | TGTGCCAGCTCACCACTTACAGGGAACCAGGAGACCCAGTACTTC | CASSPLTGNQETQYF
few | TRBJ2-1 | TRBV6-5 | TRBD1 | TGTGCCACTTGGGGGACAGGGAAAGTCCATGAGCAGTTCTTC | CATWGTGKVHEQFF
few | TRBJ2-2 | TRBV10-3 | TRBD2 | TGTGCCATCAGTGGTAGCGGGGGTGTACTGTTTTTT | CAISGSGGVLFF
few | TRBJ1-2 | TRBV4-3 | - | TGCGCCAGCAGCCGCGGTGGCTATGGCTACACCTTC | CASSRGGYGYTF
- | TRBJ2-3 | TRBV29-1 | TRBD1 | TGCAGCGTGAACCGGGCAGGGGGCATGGATACGCAGTATTTT | CSVNRAGGMDTQYF
once | TRBJ2-1 | TRBV25-1 | - | TGTGCCAGCAGGGGGGAAGGGGGGTACAATGAGCAGTTCTTC | CASRGEGGYNEQFF
- | TRBJ2-1 | TRBV25-1 | - | TGTGCCAGCAGTGAAAGGAGTGAGCAGTTCTTC | CASSERSEQFF
- | TRBJ1-4 | TRBV6-5 | - | TGTGCCAGCAGACCGAAACGCAGTGAAAAACTGTTTTTT | CASRPKRSEKLFF
- | TRBJ2-2 | TRBV2 | TRBD1 | TGTGCCAGCGGACAGGGGTACACCGGGGAGCTGTTTTTT | CASGQGYTGELFF
- | TRBJ2-2 | TRBV4-1 | - | TGCGCCAGCAGCCAAGAACCGTACACCGGGGAGCTGTTTTTT | CASSQEPYTGELFF
few | TRBJ1-1 | TRBV10-3 | - | TGTGCCATCAGTGCAACCGGAATGAACACTGAAGCTTTCTTT | CAISATGMNTEAFF
few | TRBJ2-4 | TRBV18 | TRBD1 | TGTGCCAGCTCACCAAAATCTCCGACAGGGGTAAACATTCAGTACTTC | CASSPKSPTGVNIQYF
- | TRBJ2-1 | TRBV28 | - | TGTGCCAGCAGTCCGGGTCTCAGGGAGCAGTTCTTC | CASSPGLREQFF
- | TRBJ1-6 | TRBV30 | - | TGTGCCTGGAGAGGGGGGACCTATAATTCACCCCTCCACTTT | CAWRGGTYNSPLHF
- | TRBJ2-7 | TRBV2 | TRBD1 | TGTGCCAGCAGTGAAGCGCTTCGACAGGGACGGGACTTC | CASSEALRQGRDF
- | TRBJ1-2 | TRBV7-2 | - | TGTGCCAGCAGCCCAACCCAGACCGGACTATGGGGCTACACCTTC | CASSPTQTGLWGYTF
- | TRBJ2-5 | TRBV9 | TRBD1 | TGTGCCAGCAGCGCGGAAGGGGGCCGGGAGACCCAGTACTTC | CASSAEGGRETQYF